These 2 T cell receptor beta chains share one sample of origin, sequenced in a study of cytomegalovirus exposure and HLA in healthy donors. The PCR contained 60 Vbeta and 13 Jbeta primers. Data came from immunoSEQ multiplex PCR; TCRdb stores just in-frame clones and leaves some out. This table holds some 170,000 clones, 60% to 80% found once. Sequencing input: PBMCs. Receptors were obtained from a man in his forties or fifties in good health and CMV-seropositive.

V is TRBV29-1 and J is TRBJ2-3; D is perhaps TRBD1 (5 bases). The CDR3 has 15 amino acids. The V and J ends lost 7 bases and 0 bases respectively, with 17 bases between them. Per the germline V gene, CDR1 is SQVTM and CDR2 is ANQGSEA. CDR3: CSGRTGILSTDTQYF. The DNA of the CDR3 is TGCAGCGGTCGAACAGGAATACTAAGCACAGATACGCAGTATTTT.

The genes are TRBV19 and TRBJ1-6, with a possible D match to TRBD1 (5 bases). The length of the CDR3 is 14 residues. CDR1 and CDR2 from the germline V gene are LNHDA and SQIVND (reference sequence). Deletions cut 2 bases from V and 8 bases from J, with 10 bases between. For the CDR3, the DNA is TGTGCCAGTAGTATACAGGGTGAGGATTCACCCCTCCACTTT. This sequence encodes CASSIQGEDSPLHF.